A selection of T cell receptor beta chains follows, all from one sample in a study of blood T cell repertoires in COVID-19. Using immunoSEQ multiplex PCR, the repertoire was profiled, and TCRdb retains in-frame clones only, with some absent. The profile shows some 240,000 clones, roughly 88% of them singletons. Sequencing was performed on peripheral blood. Receptor source: a woman in her thirties or forties who had recovered from COVID-19. Each CDR3 is given with its conserved first and last residue. A D gene is named only where the DNA matches it firmly. Size tells how often a clone was seen (once, few, many) or the class of an expanded clone, and some rows leave it out.

J: TRBJ1-6
D: -
V: TRBV3-1/TRBV3-2
size: few
CDR3: CASRLGDRGVNSPLHF
DNA: TGTGCCAGCAGGCTGGGCGACCGGGGGGTCAATTCACCCCTCCACTTT

J: TRBJ1-1
D: TRBD1
V: TRBV19
size: -
CDR3: CASSRDRGMNTEAFF
DNA: TGTGCCAGTAGTAGAGACAGGGGGATGAACACTGAAGCTTTCTTT

J: TRBJ2-5
D: -
V: TRBV7-2
size: -
CDR3: CASKTSALSETQYF
DNA: TGTGCCAGCAAGACATCCGCATTAAGTGAGACCCAGTACTTC

J: TRBJ2-7
D: -
V: TRBV2
size: -
CDR3: CASTYGSTYEQYF
DNA: TGTGCCAGCACGTATGGGAGTACCTACGAGCAGTACTTC

J: TRBJ2-3
D: TRBD1
V: TRBV9
size: -
CDR3: CASSVDPGQGANTQYF
DNA: TGTGCCAGCAGCGTAGACCCGGGACAGGGGGCAAATACGCAGTATTTT

J: TRBJ2-1
D: TRBD2
V: TRBV10-3
size: -
CDR3: CAISSGLAGGNEQFF
DNA: TGTGCCATCAGCTCTGGACTAGCGGGGGGAAATGAGCAGTTCTTC

J: TRBJ1-5
D: -
V: TRBV28
size: -
CDR3: CASSDLSGNNQPQHF
DNA: TGTGCCAGCAGTGACTTATCGGGGAACAATCAGCCCCAGCATTTT

J: TRBJ1-2
D: -
V: TRBV19
size: -
CDR3: CASSIASGEVYGYTF
DNA: TGTGCCAGTAGTATCGCTTCGGGGGAAGTTTATGGCTACACCTTC

J: TRBJ2-7
D: -
V: TRBV7-2
size: -
CDR3: CASSSLTGLGHEQYF
DNA: TGTGCCAGCAGCTCATTAACGGGACTTGGCCACGAGCAGTACTTC

J: TRBJ1-3
D: TRBD1
V: TRBV6-6
size: -
CDR3: CASSAGDSGNTIYF
DNA: TGTGCCAGCAGTGCCGGGGACAGCGGAAACACCATATATTTT

J: TRBJ2-7
D: TRBD1
V: TRBV2
size: -
CDR3: CASTGTGGYEQYF
DNA: TGTGCCAGCACCGGGACAGGGGGCTACGAGCAGTACTTC

J: TRBJ2-1
D: -
V: TRBV29-1
size: few
CDR3: CSVDQQSSYNEQFF
DNA: TGCAGCGTTGATCAACAGAGCTCCTACAATGAGCAGTTCTTC

J: TRBJ1-1
D: TRBD1
V: TRBV28
size: once
CDR3: CASSLGTGGTEAFF
DNA: TGTGCCAGCAGTTTGGGGACAGGAGGGACTGAAGCTTTCTTT

J: TRBJ1-1
D: TRBD1
V: TRBV28
size: -
CDR3: CASTRDRKAFF
DNA: TGTGCCAGCACCCGGGACAGAAAAGCTTTCTTT

J: TRBJ1-4
D: -
V: TRBV28
size: -
CDR3: CASTPQGPNEKLFF
DNA: TGTGCCAGCACCCCTCAGGGCCCTAATGAAAAACTGTTTTTT

J: TRBJ1-2
D: -
V: TRBV4-3
size: -
CDR3: CASSQDATGWGYTF
DNA: TGCGCCAGCAGCCAAGATGCAACGGGATGGGGCTACACCTTC

J: TRBJ2-1
D: TRBD2
V: TRBV5-1
size: -
CDR3: CASSSTSGGYSYNEQFF
DNA: TGCGCCAGCAGCTCGACTAGCGGGGGTTACTCCTACAATGAGCAGTTCTTC

J: TRBJ2-1
D: TRBD1
V: TRBV19
size: once
CDR3: CASSLYRDRGYNEQFF
DNA: TGTGCCAGTAGTCTATACCGGGACAGGGGGTACAATGAGCAGTTCTTC

J: TRBJ2-3
D: -
V: TRBV5-5
size: once
CDR3: CASSLAWESDTQYF
DNA: TGTGCCAGCAGCTTGGCCTGGGAGTCAGATACGCAGTATTTT

J: TRBJ1-1
D: -
V: TRBV11-3
size: once
CDR3: CASSRGVRTEAFF
DNA: TGTGCCAGCAGCCGCGGGGTTCGGACTGAAGCTTTCTTT

J: TRBJ1-5
D: -
V: TRBV6-1
size: -
CDR3: CASSEQAGIPSQPQHF
DNA: TGTGCCAGCAGTGAACAGGCGGGGATTCCCAGTCAGCCCCAGCATTTT

J: TRBJ2-1
D: -
V: TRBV11-2
size: -
CDR3: CASSIGGSSYNEQFF
DNA: TGTGCCAGCAGCATCGGGGGTAGCTCCTACAATGAGCAGTTCTTC

J: TRBJ2-3
D: -
V: TRBV9
size: -
CDR3: CASSVGTFRTDTQYF
DNA: TGTGCCAGCAGCGTAGGGACTTTTCGCACAGATACGCAGTATTTT

J: TRBJ2-7
D: -
V: TRBV28
size: -
CDR3: CASSFGNGYEQYF
DNA: TGTGCCAGCAGTTTCGGGAACGGCTACGAGCAGTACTTC

J: TRBJ1-2
D: -
V: TRBV5-4
size: few
CDR3: CASSIDSYGYTF
DNA: TGTGCCAGCAGTATAGACAGCTATGGCTACACCTTC

J: TRBJ1-5
D: TRBD1
V: TRBV18
size: -
CDR3: CASSQGASNQPQHF
DNA: TGTGCCAGCTCACAGGGGGCTAGCAATCAGCCCCAGCATTTT

J: TRBJ2-7
D: TRBD2
V: TRBV7-3
size: -
CDR3: CASSLDAPSGGAYEQYF
DNA: TGTGCCAGCAGCCTCGACGCTCCTAGCGGGGGGGCCTACGAGCAGTACTTC

J: TRBJ1-6
D: -
V: TRBV12-3/TRBV12-4
size: -
CDR3: CASSRTDNSPLHF
DNA: TGTGCCAGCAGCCGGACAGATAATTCACCCCTCCACTTT